The present T cell receptor (beta chain) was sequenced within a study of blood T cell repertoires in COVID-19. Study details: Both acute and convalescent COVID-19 samples were obtained from the United States, Italy and Spain. T cells, B-cell-depleted T cells, or PBMCs supplied cDNA or gDNA.

Original data processing: Amplifying reference gene primers gave estimates of nucleated cell counts. Measured with immunoSEQ multiplex PCR; TCRdb has only the in-frame clones, and not every one. The V and J calls and clone size were taken over from that table, and D and trimming were inferred from the DNA. The table includes approximately 210,000 clones, about 89% detected once. This CDR3 is 13 amino acids long. The germline V gene has CDR1 GTSNPN and CDR2 SVGIG (reference sequence). V dropped 7 bases and J dropped 0; count of bases not matched to a gene: 5. The TCR was taken from a woman in her thirties or forties with acute or convalescent COVID-19. This rearrangement joins TRBV30 to TRBJ1-2; 7 nucleotides agree with TRBD1. Material for sequencing was peripheral blood. The DNA for the CDR3 is TGTGCCTTGGGGACAGACGCTAACTATGGCTACACCTTC. Residues: CALGTDANYGYTF.